A selection of T cell receptor beta chains follows, all from one sample in a study of T cell repertoires in cytomegalovirus infection. TCRdb processed the reads anew with MiXCR; each CDR3 protein has one entry. The sample lists some 160,000 distinct CDR3 sequences, 17% occurring once. Sequencing used CD8+ T cells from PBMCs. The receptors come from a human donor in good health (CMV status not recorded). Some clones in this sample may be carry-over from other donors' samples. Each CDR3 is given with its conserved first and last residue. A D gene is named only where the DNA matches it firmly. Clone sizes are given selectively: once, few, many, or a class where the clone is expanded.

V gene	J gene	D gene	clone size	CDR3 protein	CDR3 DNA
TRBV6-2/TRBV6-3	TRBJ2-7	TRBD1	few	CASADRASYEQYF	TGTGCCAGTGCGGACAGGGCATCCTACGAGCAGTACTTC
TRBV6-2/TRBV6-3	TRBJ2-7	-	few	CASSSGGANRYEQYF	TGTGCCAGCAGTTCAGGGGGGGCGAACCGATACGAGCAGTACTTC
TRBV10-2	TRBJ2-3	TRBD2	-	CASSVFGRALSDTQYF	TGCGCCAGCAGTGTATTCGGGAGGGCCTTGTCAGATACGCAGTATTTT
TRBV20-1	TRBJ2-7	-	few	CSARDAQAGKVYEQYF	TGCAGTGCTAGAGATGCGCAGGCAGGAAAGGTTTACGAGCAGTACTTC
TRBV7-6	TRBJ2-1	TRBD1	many	CASSPRTGGSFNNEQFF	TGTGCCAGCAGCCCCCGGACAGGGGGCTCTTTCAACAATGAGCAGTTCTTC
TRBV7-7	TRBJ2-1	TRBD2	many	CASSLRTSGRATDEQFF	TGTGCTAGCAGCTTAAGGACTAGCGGGAGGGCCACCGATGAGCAGTTCTTC
TRBV28	TRBJ2-3	TRBD2	-	CASSDGREGRGGDEDTQYF	TGTGCCAGCAGTGATGGGCGGGAGGGCCGTGGGGGGGATGAAGATACGCAGTATTTT
TRBV6-2/TRBV6-3	TRBJ2-1	TRBD2	-	CASSPGGMAANEQFF	TGTGCCAGCAGCCCCGGGGGGATGGCAGCGAATGAGCAGTTCTTC
TRBV7-3	TRBJ2-1	TRBD1	few	CASNMDRGQSSHEQFF	TGTGCCAGCAACATGGACAGGGGGCAATCCTCTCATGAGCAGTTCTTC
TRBV5-1	TRBJ1-1	-	-	CASSLGGGRAAFF	TGCGCCAGCAGCCTCGGAGGGGGGCGTGCAGCTTTCTTT
TRBV27	TRBJ2-3	-	few	CASSLATSQDTQYF	TGTGCCAGCAGTTTAGCAACCTCACAGGATACGCAGTATTTT
TRBV29-1	TRBJ1-1	-	few	CSVNGQTNTEAFF	TGCAGCGTCAACGGACAGACGAACACTGAAGCTTTCTTT
TRBV28	TRBJ1-1	-	few	CASSLWALGVNTEAFF	TGTGCCAGCAGTTTATGGGCGTTAGGGGTGAACACTGAAGCTTTCTTT
TRBV25-1	TRBJ2-2	TRBD1	few	CASSEWGTDTGELFF	TGTGCCAGCAGTGAATGGGGGACAGACACCGGGGAGCTGTTTTTT
TRBV28	TRBJ2-7	TRBD1	-	CASRTTTGYYEQYF	TGTGCCAGCAGGACGACGACAGGGTATTACGAGCAGTACTTC
TRBV7-8	TRBJ2-5	TRBD1	many	CASSYGTGFETQYF	TGTGCCAGCAGCTATGGGACAGGGTTTGAGACCCAGTACTTC
TRBV11-1	TRBJ2-7	-	few	CASSPSWGSYEQYF	TGTGCCAGCAGCCCCTCTTGGGGGTCCTACGAGCAGTACTTC
TRBV27	TRBJ2-7	TRBD1	-	CATPRTGGYEQYF	TGTGCCACCCCCCGTACAGGGGGGTACGAGCAGTACTTC
TRBV11-3	TRBJ2-2	TRBD1	many	CASSSDRVTGELFF	TGTGCCAGCAGCTCTGACAGGGTCACCGGGGAGCTGTTTTTT
TRBV27	TRBJ2-3	-	-	CASSISSSSTDTQYF	TGTGCCAGCAGTATTTCTTCCTCAAGCACAGATACGCAGTATTTT
TRBV27	TRBJ1-3	-	few	CASSLSAGRNTIYF	TGTGCCAGCAGTTTATCGGCAGGGAGAAACACCATATATTTT
TRBV7-6	TRBJ2-3	TRBD2	few	CASSFELAGGEDTQYF	TGTGCCAGCAGCTTTGAACTAGCGGGAGGGGAAGATACGCAGTATTTT